The rows below give T cell receptor beta chains drawn from one sample of a study of blood T cell repertoires in COVID-19. Profiling relied on immunoSEQ multiplex PCR, and the TCRdb table lists in-frame clones only, not all of them. The sample lists roughly 120,000 clones; about 91% were seen once. The material sequenced was peripheral blood. Receptors were obtained from a woman in her forties or fifties with active or convalescent COVID-19. Both conserved end residues are part of each CDR3.

length: 16
V: TRBV7-6
J: TRBJ1-5
CDR3: CASSPLTGQGGQPQHF

length: 16
V: TRBV6-5
J: TRBJ2-1
CDR3: CASSSNQAGRVNEQFF

length: 13
V: TRBV27
J: TRBJ2-7
CDR3: CASSPGGSAEQYF

length: 15
V: TRBV6-2/TRBV6-3
J: TRBJ2-7
CDR3: CASIPGTSRGYEQYF

length: 13
V: TRBV12-3/TRBV12-4
J: TRBJ1-5
CDR3: CASRQGSNQPQHF

length: 14
V: TRBV4-3
J: TRBJ2-1
CDR3: CASSQPSAYNEQFF

length: 14
V: TRBV20-1
J: TRBJ1-2
CDR3: CSASSDNRPWGYTF

length: 13
V: TRBV27
J: TRBJ2-1
CDR3: CASSSLAGNEQFF

length: 14
V: TRBV30
J: TRBJ2-2
CDR3: CAWSGKRGTGELFF

length: 13
V: TRBV11-2
J: TRBJ1-5
CDR3: CASSFSTNQPQHF

length: 17
V: TRBV6-4
J: TRBJ2-2
CDR3: CASSPSEGGGPIGELFF

length: 14
V: TRBV10-3
J: TRBJ2-2
CDR3: CAISETGGLGELFF

length: 14
V: TRBV5-1
J: TRBJ1-2
CDR3: CASSLARGLTGYTF

length: 12
V: TRBV10-3
J: TRBJ2-7
CDR3: CAISEVRGEQYF

length: 14
V: TRBV30
J: TRBJ2-2
CDR3: CAWGRGASTGELFF

length: 13
V: TRBV10-3
J: TRBJ2-5
CDR3: CAISQVRQETQYF

length: 16
V: TRBV7-9
J: TRBJ1-4
CDR3: CASSLSEVTVNEKLFF

length: 15
V: TRBV4-1
J: TRBJ2-7
CDR3: CASSQPGQGKNEQYF

length: 13
V: TRBV12-3/TRBV12-4
J: TRBJ2-3
CDR3: CASSFPTPHTQYF

length: 17
V: TRBV5-5
J: TRBJ1-5
CDR3: CASSFHAEPYSNQPQHF

length: 15
V: TRBV27
J: TRBJ2-7
CDR3: CASSLWASGDYEQYF

length: 15
V: TRBV7-8
J: TRBJ2-1
CDR3: CASSMRQGPYNEQFF

length: 17
V: TRBV7-9
J: TRBJ1-1
CDR3: CASSSVLGRQGITEAFF

length: 14
V: TRBV27
J: TRBJ2-1
CDR3: CASTSRGTYNEQFF

length: 14
V: TRBV19
J: TRBJ2-1
CDR3: CASSRQGARNEQFF

length: 15
V: TRBV21-1
J: TRBJ2-1
CDR3: CASSKTGGSYNEQFF

length: 14
V: TRBV29-1
J: TRBJ2-3
CDR3: CSVETSSSTDTQYF

length: 16
V: TRBV21-1
J: TRBJ1-2
CDR3: CASSKKGQGANYGYTF

length: 17
V: TRBV6-1
J: TRBJ1-2
CDR3: CASSVEGQGELTYGYTF

length: 14
V: TRBV2
J: TRBJ1-5
CDR3: CASSVGQGNQPQHF

length: 13
V: TRBV4-3
J: TRBJ1-1
CDR3: CASSQTTNTEAFF

length: 12
V: TRBV5-6
J: TRBJ2-7
CDR3: CASSFGSYEQYF

length: 15
V: TRBV5-1
J: TRBJ1-3
CDR3: CASRFSGDSGNTIYF

length: 19
V: TRBV11-2
J: TRBJ1-4
CDR3: CASSLIRGQGAALSEKLFF

length: 14
V: TRBV18
J: TRBJ2-5
CDR3: CASSPGTPQETQYF

length: 15
V: TRBV6-6
J: TRBJ1-4
CDR3: CASSYSQGGNEKLFF

length: 15
V: TRBV15
J: TRBJ1-5
CDR3: CATSRQVYSNQPQHF

length: 10
V: TRBV2
J: TRBJ2-7
CDR3: CASAGVGQYF

length: 15
V: TRBV28
J: TRBJ2-1
CDR3: CASTLFSGTYNEQFF

length: 16
V: TRBV4-3
J: TRBJ2-1
CDR3: CASSQERTSAYNEQFF

length: 15
V: TRBV5-5
J: TRBJ1-5
CDR3: CASTPGGSGNQPQHF

length: 16
V: TRBV6-1
J: TRBJ1-6
CDR3: CASSEKERGGSSPLHF

length: 14
V: TRBV6-5
J: TRBJ2-1
CDR3: CASSSSGLYNEQFF

length: 16
V: TRBV28
J: TRBJ1-2
CDR3: CASSLRDRHQVYGYTF

length: 15
V: TRBV10-3
J: TRBJ2-3
CDR3: CAISGTSGGTDTQYF

length: 15
V: TRBV27
J: TRBJ1-1
CDR3: CASSFLDRRNTEAFF

length: 16
V: TRBV5-4
J: TRBJ2-3
CDR3: CASTSGGNFLTDTQYF

length: 15
V: TRBV12-5
J: TRBJ2-1
CDR3: CASGGLAGTYNEQFF

length: 13
V: TRBV9
J: TRBJ2-5
CDR3: CASSVGGAQTQYF

length: 15
V: TRBV28
J: TRBJ2-3
CDR3: CASSAAAGGPDTQYF

length: 14
V: TRBV19
J: TRBJ2-7
CDR3: CASSPWTAAYEQYF

length: 14
V: TRBV11-2
J: TRBJ2-7
CDR3: CASSFLAVGAEQYF

length: 15
V: TRBV15
J: TRBJ1-1
CDR3: CATSRDRLTGAEAFF